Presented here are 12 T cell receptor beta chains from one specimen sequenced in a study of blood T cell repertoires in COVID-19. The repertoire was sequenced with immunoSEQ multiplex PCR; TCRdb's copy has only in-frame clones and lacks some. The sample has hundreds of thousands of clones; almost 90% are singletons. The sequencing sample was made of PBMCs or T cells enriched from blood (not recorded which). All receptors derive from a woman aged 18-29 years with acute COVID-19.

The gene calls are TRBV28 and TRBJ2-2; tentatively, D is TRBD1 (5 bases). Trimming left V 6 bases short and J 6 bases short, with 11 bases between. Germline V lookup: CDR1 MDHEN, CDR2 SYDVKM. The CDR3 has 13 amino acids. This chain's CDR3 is CASRPAGSGELFF. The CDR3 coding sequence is TGTGCCAGCAGACCCGCAGGGTCCGGGGAGCTGTTTTTT.

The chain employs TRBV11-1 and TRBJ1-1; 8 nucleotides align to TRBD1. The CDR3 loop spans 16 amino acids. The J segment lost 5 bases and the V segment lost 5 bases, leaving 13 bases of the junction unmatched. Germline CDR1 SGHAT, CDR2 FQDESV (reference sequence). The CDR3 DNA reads TGTGCCAGCAGCCTAATGGGACAGGCAAGTAGGACTGAAGCTTTCTTT. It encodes CASSLMGQASRTEAFF.

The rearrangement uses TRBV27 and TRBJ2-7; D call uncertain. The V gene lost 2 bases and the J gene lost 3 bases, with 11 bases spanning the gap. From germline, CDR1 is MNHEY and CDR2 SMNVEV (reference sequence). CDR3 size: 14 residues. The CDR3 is CASSLTPINYEQYF. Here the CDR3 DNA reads TGTGCCAGCAGTTTAACACCGATTAACTACGAGCAGTACTTC.

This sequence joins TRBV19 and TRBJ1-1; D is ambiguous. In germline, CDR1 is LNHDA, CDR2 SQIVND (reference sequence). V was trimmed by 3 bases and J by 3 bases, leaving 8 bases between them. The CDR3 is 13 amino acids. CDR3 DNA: TGTGCCAGTAGTATCATAGCTGACACTGAAGCTTTCTTT. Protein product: CASSIIADTEAFF.

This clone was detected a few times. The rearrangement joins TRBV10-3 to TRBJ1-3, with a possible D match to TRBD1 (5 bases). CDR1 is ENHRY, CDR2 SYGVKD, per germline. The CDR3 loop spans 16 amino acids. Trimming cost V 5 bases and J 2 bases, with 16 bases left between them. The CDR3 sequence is CAISPGVLLTGNTIYF. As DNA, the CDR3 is TGTGCCATCAGTCCGGGGGTTCTTTTAACTGGAAACACCATATATTTT.

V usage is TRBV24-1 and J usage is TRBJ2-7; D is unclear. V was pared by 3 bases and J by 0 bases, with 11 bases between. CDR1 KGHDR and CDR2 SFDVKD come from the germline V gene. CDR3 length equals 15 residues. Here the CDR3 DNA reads TGTGCCACCAGTGATGACGGCGGCAACTCCTACGAGCAGTACTTC. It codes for CATSDDGGNSYEQYF.

The CDR3, as DNA: TGTGCCAGCACCGAAGCGGGAGGATGGTACAATGAGCAGTTCTTC. As protein: CASTEAGGWYNEQFF. The chain recombines TRBV11-3 with TRBJ2-1; 9 nucleotides agree with TRBD2. J lost 4 bases, V lost 7 bases, and 8 bases had no gene match. The length of the CDR3 is 15 residues. Germline CDR1 is SGHNT and CDR2 is YENEEA.

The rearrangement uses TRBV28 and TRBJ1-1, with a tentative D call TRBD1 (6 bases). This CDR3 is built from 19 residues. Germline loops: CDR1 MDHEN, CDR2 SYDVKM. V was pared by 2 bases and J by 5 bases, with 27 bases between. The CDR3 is CASSLGSPYGLGAKTEAFF. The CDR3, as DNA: TGTGCCAGCAGTTTAGGTTCCCCCTACGGTCTGGGGGCAAAAACTGAAGCTTTCTTT.

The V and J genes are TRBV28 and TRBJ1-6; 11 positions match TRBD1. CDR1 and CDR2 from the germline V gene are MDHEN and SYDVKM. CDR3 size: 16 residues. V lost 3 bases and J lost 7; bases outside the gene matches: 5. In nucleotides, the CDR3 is TGTGCCAGCAGTTTCTACGGACAGGGGGCGAATTCACCCCTCCACTTT. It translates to CASSFYGQGANSPLHF. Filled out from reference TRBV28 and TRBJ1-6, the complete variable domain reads DVKVTQSSRYLVKRTGEKVFLECVQDMDHENMFWYRQDPGLGLRLIYFSYDVKMKEKGDIPEGYSVSREKKERFSLILESASTNQTSMYLCASSFYGQGANSPLHFGNGTRLTVT.

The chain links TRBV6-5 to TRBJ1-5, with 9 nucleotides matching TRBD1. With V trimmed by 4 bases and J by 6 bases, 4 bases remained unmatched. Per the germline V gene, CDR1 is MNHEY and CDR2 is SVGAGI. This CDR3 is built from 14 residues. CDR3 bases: TGTGCCAGCAGTTTAGAGACAGGGGGTCAGCCCCAGCATTTT. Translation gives CASSLETGGQPQHF.

CDR3 in DNA: TGTGCCAGCAGTTTAACAGGGGGTCCTAGAGGCTACACCTTC. Translating gives CASSLTGGPRGYTF. The chain is built from TRBV28 and TRBJ1-2, with TRBD1 matching over 8 bases. The V segment lost 2 bases and the J segment 8 bases; nucleotides outside the gene matches: 7. The CDR3 runs 14 residues. Germline V gives CDR1 MDHEN, CDR2 SYDVKM.

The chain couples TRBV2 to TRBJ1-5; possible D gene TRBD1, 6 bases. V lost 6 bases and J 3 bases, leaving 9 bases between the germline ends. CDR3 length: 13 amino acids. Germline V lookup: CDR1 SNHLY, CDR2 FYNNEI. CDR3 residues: CASRGQTNQPQHF. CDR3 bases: TGTGCCAGCAGGGGACAAACCAATCAGCCCCAGCATTTT.